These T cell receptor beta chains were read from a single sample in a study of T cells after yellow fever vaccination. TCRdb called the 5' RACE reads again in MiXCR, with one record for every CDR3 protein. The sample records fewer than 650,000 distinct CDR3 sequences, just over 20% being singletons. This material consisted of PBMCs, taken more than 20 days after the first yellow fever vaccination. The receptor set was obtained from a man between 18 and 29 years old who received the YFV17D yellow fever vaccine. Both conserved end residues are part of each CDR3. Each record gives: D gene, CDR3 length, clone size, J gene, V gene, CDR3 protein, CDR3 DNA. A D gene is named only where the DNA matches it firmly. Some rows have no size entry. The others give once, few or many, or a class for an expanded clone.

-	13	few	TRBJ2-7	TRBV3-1	CASSQFLGVQQYF	TGTGCCAGCAGCCAATTCCTGGGGGTTCAGCAGTACTTC
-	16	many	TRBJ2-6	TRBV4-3	CASSQDKSSGANVLTF	TGCGCCAGCAGCCAAGATAAGTCCTCTGGGGCCAACGTCCTGACTTTC
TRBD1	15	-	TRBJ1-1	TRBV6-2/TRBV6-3	CASSKQGAANSEAFF	TGTGCCAGCAGTAAACAGGGGGCCGCGAATTCTGAAGCTTTCTTT
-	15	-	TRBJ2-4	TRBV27	CASSLERGAKNIQYF	TGTGCCAGCAGTTTAGAACGGGGCGCCAAAAACATTCAGTACTTC
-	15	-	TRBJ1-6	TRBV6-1	CASRVAYSYNSPLHF	TGTGCCAGCAGGGTGGCCTACTCCTATAATTCACCCCTCCACTTT
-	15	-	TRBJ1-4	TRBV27	CASSPSLGRREKLFF	TGTGCCAGCAGCCCGAGTTTAGGGCGCAGAGAAAAACTGTTTTTT
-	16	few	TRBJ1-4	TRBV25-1	CASSESGGAINEKLFF	TGTGCCAGCAGTGAATCTGGCGGTGCCATTAATGAAAAACTGTTTTTT
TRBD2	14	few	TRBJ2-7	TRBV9	CASSVAGGTYEQYF	TGTGCCAGCAGCGTAGCGGGGGGGACCTACGAGCAGTACTTC
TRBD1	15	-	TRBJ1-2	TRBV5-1	CASSSLQGAGYGYTF	TGCGCCAGCAGTTCGCTACAGGGGGCTGGATATGGCTACACCTTC
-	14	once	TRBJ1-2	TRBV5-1	CASSPGLLDGGYTF	TGCGCCAGCAGCCCGGGCCTCCTGGATGGTGGCTACACCTTC
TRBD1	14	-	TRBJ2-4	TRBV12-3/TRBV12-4	CASRRPGQGNIQYF	TGTGCCAGCAGACGGCCGGGACAGGGGAACATTCAGTACTTC
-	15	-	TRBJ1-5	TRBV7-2	CASSPLGRPNQPQHF	TGTGCCAGCAGCCCGCTAGGACGGCCTAATCAGCCCCAGCATTTT
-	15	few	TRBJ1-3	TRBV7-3	CASSLSAVSGNTIYF	TGTGCCAGCAGCTTAAGTGCAGTCTCTGGAAACACCATATATTTT
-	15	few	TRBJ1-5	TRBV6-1	CASSGKGSRNQPQHF	TGTGCCAGCAGTGGTAAGGGAAGTCGCAATCAGCCCCAGCATTTT
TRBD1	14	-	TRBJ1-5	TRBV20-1	CSARDLQGVQPQHF	TGCAGTGCTAGAGATCTGCAGGGGGTTCAGCCCCAGCATTTT
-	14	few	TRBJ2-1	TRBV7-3	CASSGIGEYNEQFF	TGTGCCAGCAGCGGGATAGGGGAGTACAATGAGCAGTTCTTC
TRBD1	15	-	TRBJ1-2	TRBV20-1	CSARDRRQGNYGYTF	TGCAGTGCTAGAGATCGAAGACAGGGAAACTATGGCTACACCTTC
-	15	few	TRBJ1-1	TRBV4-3	CASSRSAIMNTEAFF	TGCGCCAGCAGCCGGTCAGCAATCATGAACACTGAAGCTTTCTTT
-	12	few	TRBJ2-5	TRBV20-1	CSAKDRGETQYF	TGCAGTGCCAAGGACCGGGGGGAGACCCAGTACTTC
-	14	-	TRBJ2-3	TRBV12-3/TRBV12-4	CASSLPLVGDTQYF	TGTGCCAGCAGTTTACCACTAGTTGGGGATACGCAGTATTTT
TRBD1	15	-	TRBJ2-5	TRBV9	CASSVSGQGMETQYF	TGTGCCAGCAGCGTATCGGGACAGGGGATGGAGACCCAGTACTTC
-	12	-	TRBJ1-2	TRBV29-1	CSVEDGGKGYTF	TGCAGCGTTGAAGATGGCGGGAAAGGCTACACCTTC
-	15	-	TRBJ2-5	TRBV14	CASSRGGGKQETQYF	TGTGCCAGCAGCCGAGGGGGGGGAAAACAAGAGACCCAGTACTTC
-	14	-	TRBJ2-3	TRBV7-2	CASSFQVGTDTQYF	TGTGCCAGCAGCTTTCAGGTGGGCACAGATACGCAGTATTTT
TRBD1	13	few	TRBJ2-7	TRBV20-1	CSARGQLTYEQYF	TGCAGTGCCAGGGGACAGCTGACCTACGAGCAGTACTTC
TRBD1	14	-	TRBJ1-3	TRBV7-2	CASRSDRTGNTIYF	TGTGCCAGCAGATCGGACAGGACTGGAAACACCATATATTTT
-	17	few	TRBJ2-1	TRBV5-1	CASSLAGGGIGRNEQFF	TGCGCCAGCAGCTTGGCCGGTGGCGGGATTGGCCGAAATGAGCAGTTCTTC
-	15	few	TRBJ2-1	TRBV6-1	CASSPRTVITNEQFF	TGTGCCAGCAGTCCCCGGACGGTAATCACGAATGAGCAGTTCTTC
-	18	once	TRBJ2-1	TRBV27	CASSPLFLLESSYNEQFF	TGTGCCAGCAGTCCCCTTTTCCTTCTAGAGAGCTCCTACAATGAGCAGTTCTTC
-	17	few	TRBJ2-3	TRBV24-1	CATSGTEGDSSTGTQYF	TGTGCCACCAGTGGGACCGAAGGTGACAGTTCCACAGGTACGCAGTATTTT
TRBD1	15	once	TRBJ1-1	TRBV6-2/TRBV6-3	CASSYLDRGLAEAFF	TGTGCCAGCAGTTACCTCGACAGGGGGCTTGCTGAAGCTTTCTTT
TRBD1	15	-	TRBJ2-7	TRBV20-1	CSARGGQGSPHEQYF	TGCAGTGCTAGGGGTGGACAGGGGTCCCCCCACGAGCAGTACTTC
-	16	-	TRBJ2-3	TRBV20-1	CSARDLDSGVADTQYF	TGCAGTGCTAGAGATTTAGATTCGGGGGTGGCAGATACGCAGTATTTT
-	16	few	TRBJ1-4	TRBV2	CASRGTSRSPNEKLFF	TGTGCCAGCAGGGGGACAAGCCGGAGTCCTAATGAAAAACTGTTTTTT
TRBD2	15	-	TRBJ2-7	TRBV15	CATSRGTSGTYEQYF	TGTGCCACCAGTAGAGGGACTAGCGGAACCTACGAGCAGTACTTC
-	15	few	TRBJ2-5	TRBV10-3	CAISEPRAAGETQYF	TGTGCCATCAGTGAGCCTAGAGCGGCAGGAGAGACCCAGTACTTC
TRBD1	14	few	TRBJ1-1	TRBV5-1	CASSYTGENTEAFF	TGCGCCAGCAGCTACACAGGGGAGAACACTGAAGCTTTCTTT
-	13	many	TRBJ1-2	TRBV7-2	CASSHGPGYGYTF	TGTGCCAGCAGCCACGGGCCAGGCTATGGCTACACCTTC
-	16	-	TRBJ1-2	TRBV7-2	CASSSRATGGDRGCTF	TGTGCCAGCAGCTCTCGGGCGACAGGCGGGGATAGGGGGTGCACCTTC
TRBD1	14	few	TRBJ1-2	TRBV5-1	CASSLRGLIYGYTF	TGCGCCAGCAGCTTGAGGGGGCTTATCTATGGCTACACCTTC
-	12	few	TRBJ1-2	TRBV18	CASSPPGYGYTF	TGTGCCAGCTCACCACCAGGGTATGGCTACACCTTC
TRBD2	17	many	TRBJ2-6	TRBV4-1	CASSRAGVITGANVLTF	TGCGCCAGCAGCCGGGCGGGGGTAATCACTGGGGCCAACGTCCTGACTTTC
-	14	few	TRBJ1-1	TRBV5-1	CASSQQTVNTEAFF	TGCGCCAGCAGCCAGCAGACAGTGAACACTGAAGCTTTCTTT
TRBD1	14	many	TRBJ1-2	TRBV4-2	CASSPGTGGYGYTF	TGTGCCAGCAGCCCCGGGACAGGGGGCTATGGCTACACCTTC
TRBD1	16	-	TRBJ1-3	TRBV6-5	CASSYVTGDSGNTIYF	TGTGCCAGCAGTTATGTTACAGGGGACTCTGGAAACACCATATATTTT
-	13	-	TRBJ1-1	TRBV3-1	CASSQDNSPEAFF	TGTGCCAGCAGCCAAGATAACAGCCCTGAAGCTTTCTTT
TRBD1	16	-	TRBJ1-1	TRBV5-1	CASSLAWDRTNTEAFF	TGCGCCAGCAGCTTGGCCTGGGACAGGACGAACACTGAAGCTTTCTTT
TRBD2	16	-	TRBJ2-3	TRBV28	CASSPGGKGITDTQYF	TGTGCCAGCAGCCCCGGGGGGAAAGGGATCACAGATACGCAGTATTTT
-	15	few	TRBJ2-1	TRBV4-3	CASSQDQGSYNEQFF	TGCGCCAGCAGCCAAGATCAGGGCTCCTACAATGAGCAGTTCTTC
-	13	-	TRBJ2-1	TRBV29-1	CSTRRTADNEQFF	TGCAGCACGCGACGGACAGCTGACAATGAGCAGTTCTTC
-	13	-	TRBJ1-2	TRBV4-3	CASSWGGGYGYTF	TGCGCCAGCAGCTGGGGAGGGGGCTATGGCTACACCTTC
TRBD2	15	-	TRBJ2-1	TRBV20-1	CSAPLAGVSYNEQFF	TGCAGTGCTCCCTTAGCGGGGGTTTCCTACAATGAGCAGTTCTTC
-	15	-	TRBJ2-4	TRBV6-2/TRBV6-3	CASSYPDRAKNIQYF	TGTGCCAGCAGTTACCCTGATCGGGCCAAAAACATTCAGTACTTC
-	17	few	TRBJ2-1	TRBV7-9	CASSKAIGGYSYNEQFF	TGTGCCAGCAGCAAAGCGATCGGGGGTTACTCCTACAATGAGCAGTTCTTC
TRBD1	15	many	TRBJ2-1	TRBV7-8	CASSHKGAAYNEQFF	TGTGCCAGCAGCCATAAGGGGGCAGCCTACAATGAGCAGTTCTTC
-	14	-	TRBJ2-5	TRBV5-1	CASSYQGGQETQYF	TGCGCCAGCAGCTATCAGGGTGGCCAAGAGACCCAGTACTTC
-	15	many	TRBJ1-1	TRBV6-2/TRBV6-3	CASSYPPTGYTEAFF	TGTGCCAGCAGTTACCCCCCCACAGGGTACACTGAAGCTTTCTTT
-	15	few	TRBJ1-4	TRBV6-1	CASRGTGARNEKLFF	TGTGCCAGCAGGGGGACTGGTGCGCGTAATGAAAAACTGTTTTTT
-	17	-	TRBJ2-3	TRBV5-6	CASSPLEGGWGTDTQYF	TGTGCCAGCAGCCCACTGGAGGGGGGGTGGGGCACAGATACGCAGTATTTT
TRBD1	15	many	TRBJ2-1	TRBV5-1	CASSSPGTGSNEQFF	TGCGCCAGCAGTTCCCCCGGGACAGGGTCCAATGAGCAGTTCTTC